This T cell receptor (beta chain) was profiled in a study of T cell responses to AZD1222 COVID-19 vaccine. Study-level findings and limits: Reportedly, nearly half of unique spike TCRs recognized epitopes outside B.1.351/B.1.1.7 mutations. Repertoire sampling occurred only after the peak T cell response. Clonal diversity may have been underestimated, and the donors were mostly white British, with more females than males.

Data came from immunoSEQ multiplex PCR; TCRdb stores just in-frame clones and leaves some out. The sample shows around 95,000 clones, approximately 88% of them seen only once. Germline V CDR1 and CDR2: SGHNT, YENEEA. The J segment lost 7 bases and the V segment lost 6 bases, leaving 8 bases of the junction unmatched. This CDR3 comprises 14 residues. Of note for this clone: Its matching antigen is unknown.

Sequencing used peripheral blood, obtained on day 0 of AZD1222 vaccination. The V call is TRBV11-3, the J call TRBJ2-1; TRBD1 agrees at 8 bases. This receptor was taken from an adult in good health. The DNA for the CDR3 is TGTGCCAGCAGTAACAAGGACAGGGCAAATGAGCAGTTCTTC. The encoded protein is CASSNKDRANEQFF.